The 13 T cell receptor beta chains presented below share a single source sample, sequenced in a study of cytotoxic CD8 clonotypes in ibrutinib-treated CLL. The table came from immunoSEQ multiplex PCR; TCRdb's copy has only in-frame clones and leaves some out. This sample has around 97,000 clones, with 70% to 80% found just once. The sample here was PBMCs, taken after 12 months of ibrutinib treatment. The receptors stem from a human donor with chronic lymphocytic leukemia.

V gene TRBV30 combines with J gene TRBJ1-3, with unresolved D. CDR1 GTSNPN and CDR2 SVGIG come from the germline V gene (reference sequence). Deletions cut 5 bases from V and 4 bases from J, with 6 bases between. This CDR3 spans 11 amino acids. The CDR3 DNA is TGTGCCTGGGAGGAGGGAAACACCATATATTTT. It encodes CAWEEGNTIYF. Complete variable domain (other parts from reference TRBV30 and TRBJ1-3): SQTIHQWPATLVQPVGSPLSLECTVEGTSNPNLYWYRQAAGRGLQLLFYSVGIGQISSEVPQNLSASRPQDRQFILSSKKLLLSDSGFYLCAWEEGNTIYFGEGSWLTVV.

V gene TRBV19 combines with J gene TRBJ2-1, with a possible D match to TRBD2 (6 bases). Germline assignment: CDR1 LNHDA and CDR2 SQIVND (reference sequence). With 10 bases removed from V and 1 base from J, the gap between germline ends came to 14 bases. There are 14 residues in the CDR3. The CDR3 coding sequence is TGTGCCATCGGGTCGGGGGATTCCTACAATGAGCAGTTCTTC. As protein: CAIGSGDSYNEQFF. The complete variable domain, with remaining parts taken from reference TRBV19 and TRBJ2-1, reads DGGITQSPKYLFRKEGQNVTLSCEQNLNHDAMYWYRQDPGQGLRLIYYSQIVNDFQKGDIAEGYSVSREKKESFPLTVTSAQKNPTAFYLCAIGSGDSYNEQFFGPGTRLTVL.

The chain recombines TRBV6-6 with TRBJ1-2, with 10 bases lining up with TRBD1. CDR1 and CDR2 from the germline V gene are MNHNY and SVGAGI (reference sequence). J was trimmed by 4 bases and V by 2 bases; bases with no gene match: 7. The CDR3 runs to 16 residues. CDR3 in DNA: TGTGCCAGCAGTTACCGACCGGACAGGGGGTCCTATGGCTACACCTTC. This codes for CASSYRPDRGSYGYTF.

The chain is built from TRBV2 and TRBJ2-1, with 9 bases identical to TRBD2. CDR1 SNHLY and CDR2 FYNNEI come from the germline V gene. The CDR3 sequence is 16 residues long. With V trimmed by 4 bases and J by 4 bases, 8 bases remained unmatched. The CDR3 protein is CASSALGGGAYNEQFF. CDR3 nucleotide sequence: TGTGCCAGCAGTGCACTAGGCGGGGGGGCGTACAATGAGCAGTTCTTC.

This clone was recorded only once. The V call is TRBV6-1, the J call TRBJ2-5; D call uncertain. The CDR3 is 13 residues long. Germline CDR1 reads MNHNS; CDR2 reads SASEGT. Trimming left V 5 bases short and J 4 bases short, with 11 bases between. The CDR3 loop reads CASSLQSGETQYF. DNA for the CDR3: TGTGCCAGCAGTCTGCAATCCGGAGAGACCCAGTACTTC.

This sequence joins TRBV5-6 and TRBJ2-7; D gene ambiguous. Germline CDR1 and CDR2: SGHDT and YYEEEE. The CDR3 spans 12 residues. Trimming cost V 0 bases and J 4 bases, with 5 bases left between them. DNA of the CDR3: TGTGCCAGCAGCTTGGCGGCATACGAGCAGTACTTC. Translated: CASSLAAYEQYF.

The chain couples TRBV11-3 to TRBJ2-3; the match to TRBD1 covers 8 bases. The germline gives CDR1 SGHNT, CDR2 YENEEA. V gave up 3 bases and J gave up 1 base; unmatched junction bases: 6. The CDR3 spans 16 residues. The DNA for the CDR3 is TGTGCCAGCAGCTTGACAGGGGTCGTCGGCACAGATACGCAGTATTTT. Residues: CASSLTGVVGTDTQYF.

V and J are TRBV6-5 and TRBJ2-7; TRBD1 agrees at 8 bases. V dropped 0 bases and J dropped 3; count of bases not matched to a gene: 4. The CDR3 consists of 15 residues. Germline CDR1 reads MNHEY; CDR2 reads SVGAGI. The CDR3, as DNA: TGTGCCAGCAGTTACTCGAACAGGGGGTTCTACGAGCAGTACTTC. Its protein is CASSYSNRGFYEQYF.

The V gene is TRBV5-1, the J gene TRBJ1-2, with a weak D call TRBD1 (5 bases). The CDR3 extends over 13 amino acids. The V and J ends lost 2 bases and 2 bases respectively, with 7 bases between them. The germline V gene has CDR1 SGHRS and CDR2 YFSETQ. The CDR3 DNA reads TGCGCCAGCAGCTTTGGGGCGAACTATGGCTACACCTTC. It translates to CASSFGANYGYTF. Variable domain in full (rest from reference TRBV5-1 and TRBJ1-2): KAGVTQTPRYLIKTRGQQVTLSCSPISGHRSVSWYQQTPGQGLQFLFEYFSETQRNKGNFPGRFSGRQFSNSRSEMNVSTLELGDSALYLCASSFGANYGYTFGSGTRLTVV.

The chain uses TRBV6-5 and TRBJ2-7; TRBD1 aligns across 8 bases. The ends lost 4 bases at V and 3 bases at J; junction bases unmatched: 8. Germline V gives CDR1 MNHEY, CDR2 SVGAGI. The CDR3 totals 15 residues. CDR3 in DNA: TGTGCCAGCAGTTTCCCCGGGACAGGAATCTACGAGCAGTACTTC. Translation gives CASSFPGTGIYEQYF.

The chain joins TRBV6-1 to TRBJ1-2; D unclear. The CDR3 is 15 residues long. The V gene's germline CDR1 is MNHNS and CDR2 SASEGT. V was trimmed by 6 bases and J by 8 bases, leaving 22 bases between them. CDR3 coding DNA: TGTGCCAGCAGGCGCGCGGGCAGCTCCTCGGAGGGCTACACCTTC. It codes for CASRRAGSSSEGYTF.

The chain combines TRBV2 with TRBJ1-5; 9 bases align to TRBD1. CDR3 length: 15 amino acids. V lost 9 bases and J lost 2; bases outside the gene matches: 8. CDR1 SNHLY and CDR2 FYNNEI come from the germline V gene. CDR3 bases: TGTGCCAGAGGGGGGACAGGGTACCGCAATCAGCCCCAGCATTTT. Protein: CARGGTGYRNQPQHF.

CDR3: CASSLGVKDEQYF. The CDR3 DNA follows: TGCGCCAGCAGCTTGGGCGTTAAGGACGAGCAGTACTTC. The rearrangement joins TRBV5-1 to TRBJ2-7; D call uncertain. V lost 0 bases to trimming and J lost 5 bases, with 9 bases between them. This CDR3 region has 13 residues. Germline CDR1 reads SGHRS; CDR2 reads YFSETQ.